Each of the 15 T cell receptor beta chains below was sequenced from the same sample in a study of T cell responses to AZD1222 COVID-19 vaccine. TCRdb's copy holds only in-frame clones and misses some; the assay was immunoSEQ multiplex PCR. In the table there are tens of thousands of clones, roughly 91% of which are singletons. The sample here was peripheral blood, taken 28 days after the second AZD1222 dose. The source is an adult who received the AZD1222 COVID-19 vaccine.

The chain carries TRBV5-6 and TRBJ1-5, with no clear D. The germline V gene encodes CDR1 SGHDT and CDR2 YYEEEE. The CDR3 totals 14 residues. Trimming shortened V by 4 bases and J by 7 bases, and 15 bases separated the two germline ends. The CDR3 region is CASSTKGVRQPQHF. The CDR3 DNA sequence: TGTGCCAGCAGCACAAAGGGCGTAAGGCAGCCCCAGCATTTT.

The table lists this clone with a count of one. The chain is built from TRBV7-2 and TRBJ1-5, with D possibly being TRBD1 (5 bases). The CDR3 runs 16 residues. V was pared by 6 bases and J by 1 base, with 16 bases between. CDR1 and CDR2 from the germline V gene are SGHTA and FQGNSA. The DNA of the CDR3 is TGTGCCAGCAGAAAAGGGGCAGCTACAAGCAATCAGCCCCAGCATTTT. It yields the protein CASRKGAATSNQPQHF. Full variable domain (outside the CDR3, taken from reference TRBV7-2 and TRBJ1-5): GAGVSQSPSNKVTEKGKDVELRCDPISGHTALYWYRQSLGQGLEFLIYFQGNSAPDKSGLPSDRFSAERTGGSVSTLTIQRTQQEDSAVYLCASRKGAATSNQPQHFGDGTRLSIL.

This chain connects TRBV12-3 or TRBV12-4 to TRBJ1-1; weak D call: TRBD1 (6 bases). V lost 7 bases and J 10 bases, leaving 19 bases between the germline ends. The CDR3 length is 13 residues. The CDR3 protein is CASTSGERGPAFF. For the CDR3, the DNA is TGTGCCAGCACCTCGGGAGAACGGGGGCCAGCTTTCTTT.

V is TRBV6-7 and J is TRBJ1-1, with 7 bases matching TRBD1. TRBV6-7 is sorted into the ORF group, with uncertain function. The CDR3 totals 16 residues. J was trimmed by 4 bases and V by 4 bases; bases with no gene match: 12. CDR3 DNA sequence: TGTGCCAGCAGTTCCATCCTCGACAGGGTTGGCACTGAAGCTTTCTTT. Its protein is CASSSILDRVGTEAFF.

V gene TRBV29-1 combines with J gene TRBJ2-5, with 7 bases lining up with TRBD2. CDR1 is SQVTM and CDR2 is ANQGSEA in the germline V gene. CDR3 size: 12 residues. Losses at the gene ends were 7 bases for V and 1 base for J; bases not matched to a gene: 3. Here the CDR3 reads CSARLAQETQYF. In DNA, the CDR3 is TGCAGCGCCCGACTAGCCCAAGAGACCCAGTACTTC.

V and J are TRBV7-2 and TRBJ2-7; 8 bases are shared with TRBD1. There are 15 residues in the CDR3. V was pared by 5 bases and J by 3 bases, with 9 bases of the junction left unmatched. Germline-derived CDR1 and CDR2 are SGHTA and FQGNSA. CDR3 sequence (DNA): TGTGCCAGCAGCCTCAGGACGGGACAGGACTACGAGCAGTACTTC. The encoded protein is CASSLRTGQDYEQYF.

J is TRBJ1-3 and V is TRBV19, with D possibly matching TRBD1 (6 bases). Germline CDR1 LNHDA, CDR2 SQIVND (reference sequence). The CDR3 sequence is 15 residues long. V lost 7 bases and J lost 0, with 13 bases in between. The CDR3 spells CASTDSSVSGNTIYF. Here the CDR3 DNA reads TGTGCCAGTACGGACAGTTCCGTCTCTGGAAACACCATATATTTT.

This chain links TRBV30 with TRBJ2-5; perhaps TRBD2 as D (6 bases). This CDR3 region has 18 residues. Trimming pared 0 bases from V and 5 bases from J, leaving 25 bases between. Germline V lookup: CDR1 GTSNPN, CDR2 SVGIG (reference sequence). The CDR3 region is CAWSVRGGRGIFRETQYF. The CDR3 region has the DNA TGTGCCTGGAGTGTAAGGGGTGGTCGCGGGATTTTCAGGGAGACCCAGTACTTC.

The chain has TRBV6-1 and TRBJ2-5, with D unclear. CDR3 size: 14 residues. V lost 2 bases and J lost 7, with 14 bases in between. The V gene's germline CDR1 is MNHNS and CDR2 SASEGT. CDR3 DNA: TGTGCCAGCAGTGAAATGGGGTACCCCGGGACCCAGTACTTC. Translating it yields CASSEMGYPGTQYF.

This rearrangement joins TRBV11-3 to TRBJ2-3, with D perhaps matching TRBD1 (5 bases). CDR3 size: 15 residues. Germline CDR1 is SGHNT and CDR2 is YENEEA. V was trimmed by 5 bases and J by 0 bases, leaving 12 bases between them. CDR3 sequence: CASSPDSSSTDTQYF. The CDR3 DNA is TGTGCCAGCAGCCCAGACAGCTCTAGCACAGATACGCAGTATTTT.

The rearrangement links TRBV3-1 (or the pseudogene TRBV3-2) to TRBJ2-1, with 10 bases fitting TRBD2. Germline V gene data show CDR1 as LGHDT and CDR2 as YNNKEL (reference sequence). The CDR3 is made up of 15 amino acids. V gave up 3 bases and J gave up 6 bases; unmatched junction bases: 5. CDR3 in amino acids: CASSQLAGAPNEQFF. CDR3 nucleotide sequence: TGTGCCAGCAGCCAGCTAGCGGGGGCCCCCAATGAGCAGTTCTTC.

The chain uses TRBV6-1 and TRBJ2-4; D remains unclear. This CDR3 region has 14 residues. Germline loops: CDR1 MNHNS, CDR2 SASEGT. V gave up 0 bases and J gave up 8 bases, with 11 bases separating them. The CDR3 loop reads CASSEAYDADIQYF. The CDR3 coding sequence is TGTGCCAGCAGTGAAGCTTACGATGCGGACATTCAGTACTTC.

This chain uses TRBV3-1 (or the pseudogene TRBV3-2) with TRBJ2-7, with a possible D match to TRBD1 (5 bases). CDR3 length: 13 amino acids. V was trimmed by 1 base and J by 3 bases, leaving 7 bases between them. CDR1 is LGHDT, CDR2 YNNKEL, per germline (reference sequence). The CDR3: CASSQGGDYEQYF. CDR3 DNA: TGTGCCAGCAGCCAAGGGGGCGACTACGAGCAGTACTTC.

The rearrangement joins TRBV27 to TRBJ1-2, with TRBD1 identical over 8 bases. CDR1 and CDR2 from the germline V gene are MNHEY and SMNVEV (reference sequence). The CDR3 is 13 amino acids. J was trimmed by 7 bases and V by 5 bases; bases with no gene match: 6. CDR3 loop: CASSLTGAGGYTF. CDR3 coding DNA: TGTGCCAGCAGTCTGACAGGGGCGGGTGGCTACACCTTC.

This chain connects TRBV15 to TRBJ2-3, with a possible D match to TRBD2 (7 bases). This CDR3 region has 14 residues. The germline V gene has CDR1 LNHNV and CDR2 YYDKDF (reference sequence). V was pared by 1 base and J by 6 bases, with 11 bases between. This chain's CDR3 is CATSRGRGADTQYF. CDR3 DNA: TGTGCCACCAGCAGAGGACGGGGGGCGGATACGCAGTATTTT. The variable domain in full, completed from reference TRBV15 and TRBJ2-3, reads DAMVIQNPRYQVTQFGKPVTLSCSQTLNHNVMYWYQQKSSQAPKLLFHYYDKDFNNEADTPDNFQSRRPNTSFCFLDIRSPGLGDTAMYLCATSRGRGADTQYFGPGTRLTVL.